This entry is about one T cell receptor beta chain. This record belongs to a study of blood T cell repertoires in COVID-19. Study-level background: Material from acute and convalescent COVID-19 was sourced from the United States, Italy and Spain.

Germline values: CDR1 KGHSH, CDR2 LQKENI. The ends lost 5 bases at V and 0 bases at J; junction bases unmatched: 2. This CDR3 is 15 amino acids long. Sequencing was performed with immunoSEQ multiplex PCR; in TCRdb, only in-frame clones are kept and a portion is missing. The repertoire holds 300,000 to 350,000 clones, with over 75% as singletons. The clonotype originates from a woman aged 25 to 39 with COVID-19, enrolled during active disease. Sequencing input: peripheral blood. The rearrangement joins TRBV18 to TRBJ1-4; 8 bases line up with TRBD1. The CDR3 nucleotides are TGTGCCAGCTCAGAACAGGGGGCAACTAATGAAAAACTGTTTTTT. Residues: CASSEQGATNEKLFF.